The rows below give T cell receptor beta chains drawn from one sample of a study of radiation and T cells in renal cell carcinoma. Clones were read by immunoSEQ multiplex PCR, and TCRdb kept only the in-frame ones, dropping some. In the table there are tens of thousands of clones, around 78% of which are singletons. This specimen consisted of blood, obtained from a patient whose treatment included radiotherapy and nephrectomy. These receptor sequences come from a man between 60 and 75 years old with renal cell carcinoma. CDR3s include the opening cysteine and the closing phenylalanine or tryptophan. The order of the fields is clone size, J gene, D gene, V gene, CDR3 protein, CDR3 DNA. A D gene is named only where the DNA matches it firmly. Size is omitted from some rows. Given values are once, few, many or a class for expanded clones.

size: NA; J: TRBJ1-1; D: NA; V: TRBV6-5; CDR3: CASSYSSGTDTEAFF; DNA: TGTGCCAGCAGTTACTCGTCCGGGACGGACACTGAAGCTTTCTTT
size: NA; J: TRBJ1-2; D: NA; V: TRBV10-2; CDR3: CASSESGGNNGYTF; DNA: TGCGCCAGCAGTGAGTCGGGAGGGAACAATGGCTACACCTTC
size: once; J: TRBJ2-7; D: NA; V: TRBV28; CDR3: CASALPAGQPLYEQYF; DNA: TGTGCCAGCGCTTTACCCGCTGGACAGCCTCTCTACGAGCAGTACTTC
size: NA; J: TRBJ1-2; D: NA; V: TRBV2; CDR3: CASSWDVGYGYTF; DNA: TGTGCCAGCAGCTGGGACGTCGGCTATGGCTACACCTTC
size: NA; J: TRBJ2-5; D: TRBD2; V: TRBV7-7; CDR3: CASSLALAGGQKTQYF; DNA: TGTGCCAGCAGCTTAGCGCTAGCGGGGGGGCAAAAGACCCAGTACTTC
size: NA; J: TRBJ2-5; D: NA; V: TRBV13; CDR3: CASSQWEETQYF; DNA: TGTGCCAGCAGCCAGTGGGAAGAGACCCAGTACTTC
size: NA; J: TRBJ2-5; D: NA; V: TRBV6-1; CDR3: CASSDRAETQYF; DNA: TGTGCCAGCAGTGACAGGGCGGAGACCCAGTACTTC
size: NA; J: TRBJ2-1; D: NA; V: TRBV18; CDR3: CASSPEPFSTNEQFF; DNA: TGTGCCAGCTCACCGGAGCCCTTCTCCACAAATGAGCAGTTCTTC
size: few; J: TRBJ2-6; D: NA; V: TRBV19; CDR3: CAAERRGSGANVLTF; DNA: TGTGCCGCAGAAAGGCGGGGATCTGGGGCCAACGTCCTGACTTTC
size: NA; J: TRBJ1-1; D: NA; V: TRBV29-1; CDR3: CSVEVGQGRTEAFF; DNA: TGCAGCGTTGAGGTTGGGCAGGGAAGAACTGAAGCTTTCTTT
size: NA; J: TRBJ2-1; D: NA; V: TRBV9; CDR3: CASSVLTSSYNEQFF; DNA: TGTGCCAGCAGCGTCCTCACTAGCTCCTACAATGAGCAGTTCTTC
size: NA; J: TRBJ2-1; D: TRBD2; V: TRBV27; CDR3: CASSLLSTSGGGNEQFF; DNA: TGTGCCAGCAGTTTACTCTCGACTAGCGGGGGAGGTAATGAGCAGTTCTTC
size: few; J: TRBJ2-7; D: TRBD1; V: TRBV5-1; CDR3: CASSLAWTGNSYEQYF; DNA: TGCGCCAGCAGCTTGGCCTGGACAGGGAACTCCTACGAGCAGTACTTC
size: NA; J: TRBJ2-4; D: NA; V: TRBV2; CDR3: CASSERLAKNIQYF; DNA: TGTGCCAGCAGTGAAAGACTAGCCAAAAACATTCAGTACTTC
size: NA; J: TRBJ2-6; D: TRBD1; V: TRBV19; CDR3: CASSLRQGLIDGGANVLTF; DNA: TGTGCCAGTAGTTTAAGACAGGGGTTGATCGATGGTGGGGCCAACGTCCTGACTTTC
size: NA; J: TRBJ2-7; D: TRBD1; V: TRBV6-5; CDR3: CASSYQGTASF; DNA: TGTGCCAGCAGTTACCAGGGGACAGCAAGCTTC
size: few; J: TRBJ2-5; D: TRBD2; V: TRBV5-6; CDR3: CASSLTSGRFWAQYF; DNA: TGTGCCAGCAGTCTCACTAGCGGGAGGTTCTGGGCCCAGTACTTC
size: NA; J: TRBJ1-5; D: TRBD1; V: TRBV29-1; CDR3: CSVSTGGPNQPQHF; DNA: TGCAGCGTTTCCACAGGGGGCCCCAATCAGCCCCAGCATTTT
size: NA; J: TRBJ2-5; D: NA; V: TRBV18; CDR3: CASSRPQETQYF; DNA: TGTGCCAGCTCACGCCCCCAAGAGACCCAGTACTTC
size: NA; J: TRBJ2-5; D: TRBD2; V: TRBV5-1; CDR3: CASSLVGLADLQETQYF; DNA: TGCGCCAGCAGCTTGGTGGGACTAGCGGACCTTCAAGAGACCCAGTACTTC
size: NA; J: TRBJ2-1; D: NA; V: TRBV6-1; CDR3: CASSVFIGHDYNEQFF; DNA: TGTGCCAGCAGTGTTTTTATAGGACATGACTACAATGAGCAGTTCTTC
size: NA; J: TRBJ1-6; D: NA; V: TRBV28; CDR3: CASSPPTADSPLHF; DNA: TGTGCCAGCAGCCCCCCCACCGCAGATTCACCCCTCCACTTT
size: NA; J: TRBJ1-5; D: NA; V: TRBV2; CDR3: CASRWGQGFTNSNQPQHF; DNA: TGTGCCAGCAGGTGGGGGCAGGGTTTTACTAATAGCAATCAGCCCCAGCATTTT
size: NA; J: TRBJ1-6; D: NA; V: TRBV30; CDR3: CAWIPVGADSPLHF; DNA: TGTGCCTGGATTCCCGTGGGAGCGGATTCACCCCTCCACTTT
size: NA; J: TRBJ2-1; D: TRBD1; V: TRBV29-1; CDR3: CSGRTGLNEQFF; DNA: TGCAGCGGACGGACAGGGTTAAATGAGCAGTTCTTC
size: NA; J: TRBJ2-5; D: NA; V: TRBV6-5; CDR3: CAGSTTRGTQYF; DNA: TGTGCCGGCAGTACGACTAGGGGGACCCAGTACTTC
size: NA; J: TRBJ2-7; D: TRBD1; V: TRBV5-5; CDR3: CASTTGDRYEQYF; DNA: TGTGCCAGCACTACAGGGGATAGGTACGAGCAGTACTTC
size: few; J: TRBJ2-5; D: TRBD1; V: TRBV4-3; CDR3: CASSQAGGAETQYF; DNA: TGCGCCAGCAGCCAAGCAGGGGGCGCGGAGACCCAGTACTTC
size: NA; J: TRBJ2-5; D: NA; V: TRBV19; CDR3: CASSIKVAYQETQYF; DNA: TGTGCCAGTAGTATAAAAGTCGCGTACCAAGAGACCCAGTACTTC
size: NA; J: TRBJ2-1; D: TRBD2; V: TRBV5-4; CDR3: CASSLPTSGEYNEQFF; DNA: TGTGCCAGCAGCTTACCGACTAGCGGAGAATACAATGAGCAGTTCTTC
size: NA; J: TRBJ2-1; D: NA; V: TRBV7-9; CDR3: CASSAGRVGRDNEQFF; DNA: TGTGCCAGCAGCGCAGGTCGAGTGGGACGAGACAATGAGCAGTTCTTC
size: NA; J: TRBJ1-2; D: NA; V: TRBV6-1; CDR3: CASSEVVTQTNYGYTF; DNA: TGTGCCAGCAGTGAAGTTGTCACCCAGACTAACTATGGCTACACCTTC
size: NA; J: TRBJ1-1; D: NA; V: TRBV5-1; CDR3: CASSLEAGASTEAFF; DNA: TGCGCCAGCAGCTTGGAGGCAGGGGCATCAACTGAAGCTTTCTTT
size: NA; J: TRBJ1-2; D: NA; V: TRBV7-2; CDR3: CASRSTLGGYGYTF; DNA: TGTGCCAGCAGGTCCACCTTAGGTGGCTATGGCTACACCTTC
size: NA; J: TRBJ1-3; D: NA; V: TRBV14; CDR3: CASSQLYQGLSGNTIYF; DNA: TGTGCCAGCAGCCAGCTTTACCAGGGCCTCTCTGGAAACACCATATATTTT
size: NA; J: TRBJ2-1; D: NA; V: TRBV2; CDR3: CASSDVAAQNDEQFF; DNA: TGTGCCAGCAGTGATGTAGCGGCCCAAAACGATGAGCAGTTCTTC
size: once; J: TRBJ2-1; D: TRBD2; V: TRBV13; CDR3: CASSLARTSGRGDEQFF; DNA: TGTGCCAGCAGCTTAGCGCGGACTAGCGGGAGGGGAGATGAGCAGTTCTTC
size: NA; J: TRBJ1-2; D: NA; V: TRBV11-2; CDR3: CASSLGGYDGYTF; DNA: TGTGCCAGCAGCTTAGGCGGGTATGATGGCTACACCTTC
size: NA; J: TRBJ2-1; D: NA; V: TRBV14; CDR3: CASSRLFEQFF; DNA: TGTGCCAGCAGCCGACTTTTTGAGCAGTTCTTC
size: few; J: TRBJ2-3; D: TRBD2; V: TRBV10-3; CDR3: CAIKRGSTDTQYF; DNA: TGTGCCATCAAGCGGGGAAGCACAGATACGCAGTATTTT
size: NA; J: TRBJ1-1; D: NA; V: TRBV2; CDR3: CASKGGTPNTEAFF; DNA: TGTGCCAGTAAGGGGGGGACTCCGAACACTGAAGCTTTCTTT
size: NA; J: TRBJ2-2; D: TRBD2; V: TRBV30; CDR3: CAWSLTSGRVGELFF; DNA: TGTGCCTGGAGCCTGACTAGCGGGAGGGTGGGGGAGCTGTTTTTT
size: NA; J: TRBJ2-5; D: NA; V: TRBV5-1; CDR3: CASSFEETQYF; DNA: TGCGCCAGCAGCTTTGAAGAGACCCAGTACTTC
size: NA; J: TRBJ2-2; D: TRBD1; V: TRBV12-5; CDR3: CASGSKGAPRTGELFF; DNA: TGTGCTAGTGGCTCTAAGGGGGCCCCGAGGACCGGGGAGCTGTTTTTT
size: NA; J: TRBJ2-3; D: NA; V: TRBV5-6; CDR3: CASSHGGRQATDTQYF; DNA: TGTGCCAGCAGTCACGGGGGCCGACAGGCCACAGATACGCAGTATTTT
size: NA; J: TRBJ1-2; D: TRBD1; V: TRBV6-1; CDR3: CASSWDRGTNYGYTF; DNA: TGTGCCAGCAGTTGGGACAGGGGAACTAACTATGGCTACACCTTC
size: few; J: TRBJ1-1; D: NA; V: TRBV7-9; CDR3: CATGGSGVNTEAFF; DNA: TGTGCCACCGGAGGCAGTGGGGTGAACACTGAAGCTTTCTTT
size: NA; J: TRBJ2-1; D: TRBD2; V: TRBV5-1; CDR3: CASSLAGLAGNYNEQFF; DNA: TGCGCCAGCAGCTTGGCGGGACTAGCGGGCAACTACAATGAGCAGTTCTTC
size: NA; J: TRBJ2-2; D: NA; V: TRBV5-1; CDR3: CASSSTVFVITGELFF; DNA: TGCGCCAGCAGCTCGACAGTTTTTGTTATTACCGGGGAGCTGTTTTTT
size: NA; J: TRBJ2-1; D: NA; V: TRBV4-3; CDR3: CASSPLGERNEQFF; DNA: TGCGCCAGCAGTCCCCTCGGGGAACGCAATGAGCAGTTCTTC